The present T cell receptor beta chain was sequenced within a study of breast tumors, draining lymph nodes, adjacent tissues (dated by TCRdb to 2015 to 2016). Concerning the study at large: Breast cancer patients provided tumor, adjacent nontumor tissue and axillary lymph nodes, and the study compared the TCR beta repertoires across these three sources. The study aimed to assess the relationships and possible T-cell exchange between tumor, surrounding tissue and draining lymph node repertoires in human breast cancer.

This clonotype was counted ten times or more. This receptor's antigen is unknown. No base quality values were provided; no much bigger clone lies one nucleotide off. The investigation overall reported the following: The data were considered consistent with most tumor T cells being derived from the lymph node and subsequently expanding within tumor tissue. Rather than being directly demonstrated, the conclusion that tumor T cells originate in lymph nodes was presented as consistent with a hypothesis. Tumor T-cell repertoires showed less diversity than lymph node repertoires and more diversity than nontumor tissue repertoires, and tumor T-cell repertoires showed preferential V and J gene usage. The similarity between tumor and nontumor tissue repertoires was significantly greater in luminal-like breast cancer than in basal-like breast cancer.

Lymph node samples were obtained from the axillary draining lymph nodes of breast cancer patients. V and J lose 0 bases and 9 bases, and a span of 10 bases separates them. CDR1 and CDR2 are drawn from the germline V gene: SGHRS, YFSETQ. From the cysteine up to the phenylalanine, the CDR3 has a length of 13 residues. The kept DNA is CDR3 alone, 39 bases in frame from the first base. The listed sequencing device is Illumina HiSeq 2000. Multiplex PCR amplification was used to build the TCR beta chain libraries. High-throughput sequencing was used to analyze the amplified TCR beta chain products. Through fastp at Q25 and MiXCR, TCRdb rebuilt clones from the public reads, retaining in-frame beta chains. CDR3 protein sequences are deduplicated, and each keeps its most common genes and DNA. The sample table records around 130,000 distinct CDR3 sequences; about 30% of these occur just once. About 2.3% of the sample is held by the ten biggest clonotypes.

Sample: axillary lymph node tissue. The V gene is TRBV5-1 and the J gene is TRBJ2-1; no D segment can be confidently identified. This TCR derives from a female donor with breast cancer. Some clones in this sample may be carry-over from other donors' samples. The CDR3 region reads CASSLGLDREQFF. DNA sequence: TGCGCCAGCAGCTTGGGCCTTGATCGTGAGCAGTTCTTC.